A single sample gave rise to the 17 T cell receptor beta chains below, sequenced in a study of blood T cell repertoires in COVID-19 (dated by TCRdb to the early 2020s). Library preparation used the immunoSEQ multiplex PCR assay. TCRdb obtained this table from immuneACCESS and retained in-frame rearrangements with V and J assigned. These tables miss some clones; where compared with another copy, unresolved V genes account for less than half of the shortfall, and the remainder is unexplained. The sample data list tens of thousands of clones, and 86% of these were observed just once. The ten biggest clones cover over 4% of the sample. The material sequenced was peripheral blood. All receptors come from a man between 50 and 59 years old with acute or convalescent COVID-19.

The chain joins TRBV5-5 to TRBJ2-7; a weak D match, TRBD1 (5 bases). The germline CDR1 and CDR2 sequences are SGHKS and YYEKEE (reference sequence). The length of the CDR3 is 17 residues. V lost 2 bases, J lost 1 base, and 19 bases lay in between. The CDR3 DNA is TGTGCCAGCAGCTTTATCGGGTCGGGCAGGGCATCCTACGAGCAGTACTTC. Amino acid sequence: CASSFIGSGRASYEQYF. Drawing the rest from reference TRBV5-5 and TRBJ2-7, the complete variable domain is DAGVTQSPTHLIKTRGQQVTLRCSPISGHKSVSWYQQVLGQGPQFIFQYYEKEERGRGNFPDRFSARQFPNYSSELNVNALLLGDSALYLCASSFIGSGRASYEQYFGPGTRLTVT.

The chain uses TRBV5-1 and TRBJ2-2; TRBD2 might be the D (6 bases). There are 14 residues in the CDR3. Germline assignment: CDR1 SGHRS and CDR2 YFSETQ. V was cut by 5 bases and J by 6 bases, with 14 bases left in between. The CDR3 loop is CASRTSWLSGELFF. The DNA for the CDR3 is TGCGCCAGCAGGACTAGTTGGTTGTCCGGGGAGCTGTTTTTT.

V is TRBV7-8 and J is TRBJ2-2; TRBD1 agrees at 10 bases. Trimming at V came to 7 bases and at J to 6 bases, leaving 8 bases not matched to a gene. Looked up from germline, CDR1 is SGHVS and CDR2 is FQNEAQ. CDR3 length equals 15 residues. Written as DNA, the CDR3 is TGTGCCAGCAACGCCCGGGACAGGGGTGCCGGGGAGCTGTTTTTT. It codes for CASNARDRGAGELFF.

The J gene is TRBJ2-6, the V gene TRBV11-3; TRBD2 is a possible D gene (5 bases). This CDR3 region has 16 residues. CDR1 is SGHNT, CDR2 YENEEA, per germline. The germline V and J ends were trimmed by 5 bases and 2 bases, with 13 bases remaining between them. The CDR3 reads CASSVFFGTGANVLTF. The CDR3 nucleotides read TGTGCCAGCAGCGTATTTTTCGGGACTGGGGCCAACGTCCTGACTTTC.

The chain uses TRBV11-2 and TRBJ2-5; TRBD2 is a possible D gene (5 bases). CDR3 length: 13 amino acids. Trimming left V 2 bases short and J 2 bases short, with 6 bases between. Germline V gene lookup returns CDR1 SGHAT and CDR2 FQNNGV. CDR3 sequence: CASSLWRQETQYF. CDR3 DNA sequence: TGTGCCAGCAGCTTATGGAGGCAAGAGACCCAGTACTTC. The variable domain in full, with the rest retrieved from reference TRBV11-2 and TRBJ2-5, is EAGVAQSPRYKIIEKRQSVAFWCNPISGHATLYWYQQILGQGPKLLIQFQNNGVVDDSQLPKDRFSAERLKGVDSTLKIQPAKLEDSAVYLCASSLWRQETQYFGPGTRLLVL.

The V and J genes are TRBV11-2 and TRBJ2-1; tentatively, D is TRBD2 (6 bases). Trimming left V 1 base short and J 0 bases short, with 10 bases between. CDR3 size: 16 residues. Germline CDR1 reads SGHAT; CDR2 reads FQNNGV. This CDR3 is CASSLGSGVSYNEQFF. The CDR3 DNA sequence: TGTGCCAGCAGCTTAGGTTCGGGGGTCTCCTACAATGAGCAGTTCTTC.

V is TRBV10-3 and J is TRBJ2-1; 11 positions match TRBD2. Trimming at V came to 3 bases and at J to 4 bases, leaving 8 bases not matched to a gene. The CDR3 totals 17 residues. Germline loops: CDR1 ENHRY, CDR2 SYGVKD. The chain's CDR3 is CAISDLPTSGGYNEQFF. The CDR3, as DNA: TGTGCCATCAGTGACCTCCCTACTAGCGGGGGTTACAATGAGCAGTTCTTC.

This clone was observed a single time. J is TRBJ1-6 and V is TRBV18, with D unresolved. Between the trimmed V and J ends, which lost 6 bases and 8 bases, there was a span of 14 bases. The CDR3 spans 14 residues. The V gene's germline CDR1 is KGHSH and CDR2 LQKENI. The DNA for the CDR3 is TGTGCCAGCTCGCCGGATGAGGTGGATTCACCCCTCCACTTT. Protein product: CASSPDEVDSPLHF. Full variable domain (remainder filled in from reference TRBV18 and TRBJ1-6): NAGVMQNPRHLVRRRGQEARLRCSPMKGHSHVYWYRQLPEEGLKFMVYLQKENIIDESGMPKERFSAEFPKEGPSILRIQQVVRGDSAAYFCASSPDEVDSPLHFGNGTRLTVT.

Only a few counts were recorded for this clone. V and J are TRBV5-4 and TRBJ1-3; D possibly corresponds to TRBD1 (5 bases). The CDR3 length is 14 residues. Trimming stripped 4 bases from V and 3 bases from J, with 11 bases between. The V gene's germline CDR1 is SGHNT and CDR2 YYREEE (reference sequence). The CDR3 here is CASSVPGVGNTIYF. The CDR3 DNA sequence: TGTGCCAGCAGCGTCCCGGGGGTTGGAAACACCATATATTTT.

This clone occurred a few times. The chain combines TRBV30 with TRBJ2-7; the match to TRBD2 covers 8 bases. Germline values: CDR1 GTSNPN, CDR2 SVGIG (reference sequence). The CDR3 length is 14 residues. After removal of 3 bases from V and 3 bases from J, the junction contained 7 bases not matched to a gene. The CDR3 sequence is CAWSYPAGVYEQYF. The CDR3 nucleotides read TGTGCCTGGAGCTACCCAGCGGGAGTCTACGAGCAGTACTTC.

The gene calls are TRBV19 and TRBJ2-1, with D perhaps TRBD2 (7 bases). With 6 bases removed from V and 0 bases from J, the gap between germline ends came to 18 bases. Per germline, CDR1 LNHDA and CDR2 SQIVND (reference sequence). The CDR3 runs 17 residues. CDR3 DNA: TGTGCCAGTAGGGGGGCGGGAGCTGGGCTCTCCTACAATGAGCAGTTCTTC. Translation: CASRGAGAGLSYNEQFF. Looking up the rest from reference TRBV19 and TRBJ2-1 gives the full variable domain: DGGITQSPKYLFRKEGQNVTLSCEQNLNHDAMYWYRQDPGQGLRLIYYSQIVNDFQKGDIAEGYSVSREKKESFPLTVTSAQKNPTAFYLCASRGAGAGLSYNEQFFGPGTRLTVL.

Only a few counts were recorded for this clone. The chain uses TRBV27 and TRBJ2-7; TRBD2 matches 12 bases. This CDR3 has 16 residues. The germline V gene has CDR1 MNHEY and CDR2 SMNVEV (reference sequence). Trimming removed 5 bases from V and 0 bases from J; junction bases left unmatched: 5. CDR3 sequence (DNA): TGTGCCAGCAGTCCCGGGACTAGCGGGCCCTCCTACGAGCAGTACTTC. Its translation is CASSPGTSGPSYEQYF.

DNA for the CDR3: TGTGCCAGCACAAAGACAGCAACTAATGAAAAACTGTTTTTT. Translating gives CASTKTATNEKLFF. The chain combines TRBV25-1 with TRBJ1-4; weak D call: TRBD1 (5 bases). Trimming pared 7 bases from V and 0 bases from J, leaving 9 bases between. The CDR3 length is 14 residues. Germline V gene data show CDR1 as MGHDK and CDR2 as SYGVNS.

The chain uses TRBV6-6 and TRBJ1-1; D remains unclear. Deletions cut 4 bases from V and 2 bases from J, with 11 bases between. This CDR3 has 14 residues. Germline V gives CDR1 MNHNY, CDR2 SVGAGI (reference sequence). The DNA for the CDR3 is TGTGCCAGCAGTTTAGGAGGCGTCAACACTGAAGCTTTCTTT. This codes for CASSLGGVNTEAFF.

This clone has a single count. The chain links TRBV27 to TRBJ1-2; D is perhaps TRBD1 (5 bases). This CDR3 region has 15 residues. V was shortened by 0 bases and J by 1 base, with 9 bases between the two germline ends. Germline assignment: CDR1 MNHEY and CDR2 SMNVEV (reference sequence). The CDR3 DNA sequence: TGTGCCAGCAGTTTATCGATTGACAGTAACTATGGCTACACCTTC. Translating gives CASSLSIDSNYGYTF.

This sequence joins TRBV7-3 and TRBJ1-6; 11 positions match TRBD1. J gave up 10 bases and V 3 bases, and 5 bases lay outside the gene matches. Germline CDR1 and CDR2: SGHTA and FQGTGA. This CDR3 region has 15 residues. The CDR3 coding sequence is TGTGCCAGCAGCTTGTCCGGGACAGGGGGATCACCCCTCCACTTT. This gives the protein CASSLSGTGGSPLHF.

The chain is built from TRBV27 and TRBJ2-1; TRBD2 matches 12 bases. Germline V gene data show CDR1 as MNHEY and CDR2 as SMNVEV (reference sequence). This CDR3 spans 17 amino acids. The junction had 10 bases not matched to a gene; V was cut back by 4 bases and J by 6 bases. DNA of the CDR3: TGTGCCAGCAGTTCACGCCGACTAGCGGGAGTTGGCAATGAGCAGTTCTTC. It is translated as CASSSRRLAGVGNEQFF.